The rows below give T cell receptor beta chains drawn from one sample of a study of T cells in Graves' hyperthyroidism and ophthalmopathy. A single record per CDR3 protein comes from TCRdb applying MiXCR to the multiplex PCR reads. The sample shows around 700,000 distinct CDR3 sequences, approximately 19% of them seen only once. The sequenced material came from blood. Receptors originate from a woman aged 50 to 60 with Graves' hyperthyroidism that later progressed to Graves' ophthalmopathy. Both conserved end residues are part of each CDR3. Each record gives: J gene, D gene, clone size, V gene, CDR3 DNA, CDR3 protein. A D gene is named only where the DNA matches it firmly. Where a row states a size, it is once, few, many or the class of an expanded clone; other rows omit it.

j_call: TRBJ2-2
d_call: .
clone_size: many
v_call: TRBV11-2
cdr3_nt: TGTGCCATCCGCCTAGGTTCGGGGAACTCGAACACCGGGGAGCTGTTTTTT
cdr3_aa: CAIRLGSGNSNTGELFF

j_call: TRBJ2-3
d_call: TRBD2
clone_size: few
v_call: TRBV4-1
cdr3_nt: TGCGCCAGCAGCCAATCAGGGCTAGCGGGGGGGACAGATACGCAGTATTTT
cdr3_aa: CASSQSGLAGGTDTQYF

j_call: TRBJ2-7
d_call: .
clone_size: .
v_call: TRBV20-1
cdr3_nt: TGCAGTGCCATCCCGAGGGGCCGTCGCTACGAGCAGTACTTC
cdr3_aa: CSAIPRGRRYEQYF

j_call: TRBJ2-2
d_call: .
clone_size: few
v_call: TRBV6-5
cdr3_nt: TGTGCCAGCAGTTACGGGACTGGGGAGCTGTTTTTT
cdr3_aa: CASSYGTGELFF

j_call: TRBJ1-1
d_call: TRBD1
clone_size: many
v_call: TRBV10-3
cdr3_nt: TGTGCCATCAGTTCAGGACAGGGAGACACTGAAGCTTTCTTT
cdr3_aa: CAISSGQGDTEAFF

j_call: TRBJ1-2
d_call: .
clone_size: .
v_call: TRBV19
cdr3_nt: TGTGCCAGTACCCCCACGGAATACTATGGCTACACCTTC
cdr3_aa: CASTPTEYYGYTF

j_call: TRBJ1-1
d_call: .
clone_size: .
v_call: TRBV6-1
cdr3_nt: TGTGCCAGCAGTTATTCCCGTCCGGGGGCCGCTTTCTTT
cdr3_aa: CASSYSRPGAAFF

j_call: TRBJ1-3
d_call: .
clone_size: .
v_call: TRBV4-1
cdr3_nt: TGCGCCAGCAGCCAACTATCGGGACTGATTATCTCTGGAAACACCATATATTTT
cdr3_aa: CASSQLSGLIISGNTIYF

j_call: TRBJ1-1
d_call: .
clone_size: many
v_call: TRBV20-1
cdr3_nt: TGCAGTGCTAGGGGGGTCGGGGCCCCTTACACTGAAGCTTTCTTT
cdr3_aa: CSARGVGAPYTEAFF

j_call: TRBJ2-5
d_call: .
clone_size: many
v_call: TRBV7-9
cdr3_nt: TGTGCCAGCAGCCCATCGGAGACCCAGTACTTC
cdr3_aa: CASSPSETQYF

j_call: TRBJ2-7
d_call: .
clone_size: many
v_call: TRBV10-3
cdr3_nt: TGTGCCATCAGATCACTACCCGGAGCAGGACTCACCTACGAGCAGTACTTC
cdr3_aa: CAIRSLPGAGLTYEQYF

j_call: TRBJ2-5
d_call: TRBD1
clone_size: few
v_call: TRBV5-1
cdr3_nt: TGCGCCAGCAGCAGGGGCCCGACAGGGGGCCAAGAGACCCAGTACTTC
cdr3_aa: CASSRGPTGGQETQYF

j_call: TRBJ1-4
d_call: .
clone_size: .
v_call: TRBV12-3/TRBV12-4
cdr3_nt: TGTGCCAGCAGTTCACACGGAAATGAAAAACTGTTTTTT
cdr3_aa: CASSSHGNEKLFF

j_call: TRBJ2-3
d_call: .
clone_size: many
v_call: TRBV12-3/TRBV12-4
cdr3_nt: TGTGCCAGCACCCTGGGGCGGGGAAGCACAGATACGCAGTATTTT
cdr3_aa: CASTLGRGSTDTQYF

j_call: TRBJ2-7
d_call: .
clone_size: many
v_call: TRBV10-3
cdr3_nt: TGTGCCATCAGTGTGGAGTCGAAGCTCGACGAGCAGTACTTC
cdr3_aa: CAISVESKLDEQYF

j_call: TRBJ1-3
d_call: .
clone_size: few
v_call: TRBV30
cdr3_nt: TGTGCCTGGAGTGTCCGCGCAGGGGTAGGTGGAAACACCATATATTTT
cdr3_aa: CAWSVRAGVGGNTIYF

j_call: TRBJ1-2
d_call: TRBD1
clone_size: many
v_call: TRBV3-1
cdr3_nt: TGTGCCAGCAGCCAAGAGGACAGGGGTGGTGGCTACACCTTC
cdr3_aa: CASSQEDRGGGYTF

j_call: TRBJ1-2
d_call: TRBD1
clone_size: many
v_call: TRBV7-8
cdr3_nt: TGTGCCAGCAGCTCAGGACGGACAGGGCGGATCGGCTACACCTTC
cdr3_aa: CASSSGRTGRIGYTF

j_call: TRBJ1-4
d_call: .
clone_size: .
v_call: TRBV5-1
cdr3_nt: TGCGCCAGCAGCTTGGGGTCGTGGGATAATGAAAAACTGTTTTTT
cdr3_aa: CASSLGSWDNEKLFF

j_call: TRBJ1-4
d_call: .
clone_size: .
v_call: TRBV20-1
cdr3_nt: TGCAGTGCCCTACCCAGCGCAACTAATGAAAAACTGTTTTTT
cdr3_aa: CSALPSATNEKLFF

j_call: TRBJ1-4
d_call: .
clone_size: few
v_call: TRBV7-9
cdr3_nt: TGTGCCAGCAGCTTAGCGTCACACCAAGGAAAACTGTTTTTT
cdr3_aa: CASSLASHQGKLFF

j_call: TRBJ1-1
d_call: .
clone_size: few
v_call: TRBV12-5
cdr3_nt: TGTGCTAGTGGCCCCGGACTTGGGGCTTTCTTT
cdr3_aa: CASGPGLGAFF

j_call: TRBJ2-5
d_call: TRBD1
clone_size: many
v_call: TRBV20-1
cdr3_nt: TGCAGTGCTAGAGACCCCAGGGGGAGCCAAGAGACCCAGTACTTC
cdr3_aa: CSARDPRGSQETQYF

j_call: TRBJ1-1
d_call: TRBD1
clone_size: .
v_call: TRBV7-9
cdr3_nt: TGTGCCAGCAGATTACCGGGACAGGGGGCCGTGAACACTGAAGCTTTCTTT
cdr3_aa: CASRLPGQGAVNTEAFF

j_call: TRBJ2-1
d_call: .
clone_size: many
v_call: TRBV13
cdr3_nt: TGTGCCAGCAGCTTAGCTGAGGGATTTAGCTACAATGAGCAGTTCTTC
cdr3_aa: CASSLAEGFSYNEQFF

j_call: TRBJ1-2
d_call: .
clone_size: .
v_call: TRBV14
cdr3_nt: TGTGCCAGCAGCCAACGGGCCTTTGAGGGCTACACCTTC
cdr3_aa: CASSQRAFEGYTF

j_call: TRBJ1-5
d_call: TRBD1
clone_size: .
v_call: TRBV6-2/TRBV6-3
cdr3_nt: TGTGCCAGCAGTCAGAGGACAGGGAGTCAGCCCCAGCATTTT
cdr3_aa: CASSQRTGSQPQHF

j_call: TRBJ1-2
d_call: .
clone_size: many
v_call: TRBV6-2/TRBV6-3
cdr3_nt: TGTGCCAGCAGTTACGCAGGGCTTCGATATGGCTACACCTTC
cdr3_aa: CASSYAGLRYGYTF

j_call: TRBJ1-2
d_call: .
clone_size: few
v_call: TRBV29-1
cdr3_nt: TGCAGCGTTGCAGGTTCGGATGGCTACACCTTC
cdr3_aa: CSVAGSDGYTF

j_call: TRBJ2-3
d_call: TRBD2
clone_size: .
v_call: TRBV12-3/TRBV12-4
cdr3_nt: TGTGCCAGCAGCAACGACCTAGCGGGGGGGGGGAGGGATACGCAGTATTTT
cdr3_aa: CASSNDLAGGGRDTQYF

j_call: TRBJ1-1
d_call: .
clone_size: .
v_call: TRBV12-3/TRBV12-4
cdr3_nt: TGTGCCAGCGGGCAACCTCTGGGACGGGGGTTCACTGAAGCTTTCTTT
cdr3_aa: CASGQPLGRGFTEAFF

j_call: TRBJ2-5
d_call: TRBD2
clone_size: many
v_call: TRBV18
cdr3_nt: TGTGCCAGCTCACCACCAAATGGACTAGCGAGACATAGTCAAGAGACCCAGTACTTC
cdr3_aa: CASSPPNGLARHSQETQYF

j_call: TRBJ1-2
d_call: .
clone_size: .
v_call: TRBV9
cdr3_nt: TGTGCCAGCAGCGTAGTCGACAATAACTATGGCTACACCTTC
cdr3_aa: CASSVVDNNYGYTF

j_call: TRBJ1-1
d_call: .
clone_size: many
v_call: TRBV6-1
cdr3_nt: TGTGCCAGCAACCCCAGGGGAACTGAAGCTTTCTTT
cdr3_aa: CASNPRGTEAFF

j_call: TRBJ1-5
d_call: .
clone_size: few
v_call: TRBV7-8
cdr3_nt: TGTGCCAGCAGCTTATATCGTGTTAGCAATCAGCCCCAGCATTTT
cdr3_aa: CASSLYRVSNQPQHF

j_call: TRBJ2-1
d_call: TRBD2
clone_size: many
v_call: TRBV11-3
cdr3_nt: TGTGCCAGCAGCGCCCGGAGCGGGGCCGACAATGAGCAGTTCTTC
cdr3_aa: CASSARSGADNEQFF

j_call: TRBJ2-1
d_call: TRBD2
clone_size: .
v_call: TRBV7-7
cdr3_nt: TGTGCTAGCAGCCGGGACTACCGAAACAATGAGCAGTTCTTC
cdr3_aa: CASSRDYRNNEQFF

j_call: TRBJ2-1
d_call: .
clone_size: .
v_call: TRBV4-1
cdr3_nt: TGCGCCAGCAGCCTCCGGCACAGGGACAACTCGTACAATGAGCAGTTCTTC
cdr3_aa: CASSLRHRDNSYNEQFF

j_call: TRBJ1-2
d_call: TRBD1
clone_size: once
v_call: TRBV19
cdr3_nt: TGTGCCAGTAGTATACGGTGGGACAGGGTTGGCTACACCTTC
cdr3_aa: CASSIRWDRVGYTF

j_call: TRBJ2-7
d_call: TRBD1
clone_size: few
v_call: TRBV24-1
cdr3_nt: TGTGCCACCAGTGATTTTTCACAGGGGGATTACGAGCAGTACTTC
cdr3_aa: CATSDFSQGDYEQYF

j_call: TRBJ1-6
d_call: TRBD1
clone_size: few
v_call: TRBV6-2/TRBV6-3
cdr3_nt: TGTGCCAGCAGTGAACGACAGGGTGCAAATTCACCCCTCCACTTT
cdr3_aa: CASSERQGANSPLHF

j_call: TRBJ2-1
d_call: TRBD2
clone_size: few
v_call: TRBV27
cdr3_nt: TGTGCCAGCAGTTCGACTAGCGGGGCAAATGAGCAGTTCTTC
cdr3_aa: CASSSTSGANEQFF

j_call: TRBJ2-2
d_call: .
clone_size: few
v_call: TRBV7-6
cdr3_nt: TGTGCCAGCAGCTACCGCGGGGGCACCACCGGGGAGCTGTTTTTT
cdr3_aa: CASSYRGGTTGELFF

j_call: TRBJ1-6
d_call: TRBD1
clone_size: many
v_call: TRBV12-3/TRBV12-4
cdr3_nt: TGTGCCAGCAGCCCCCAAGGGGGCGTTAATTCACCCCTCCACTTT
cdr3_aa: CASSPQGGVNSPLHF

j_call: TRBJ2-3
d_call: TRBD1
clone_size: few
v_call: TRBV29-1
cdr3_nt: TGCAGCGTTGACAGGGGGCGAAATACGCAGTATTTT
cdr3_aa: CSVDRGRNTQYF

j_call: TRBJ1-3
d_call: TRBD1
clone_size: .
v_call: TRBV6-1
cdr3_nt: TGTGCCAGCAGGGTATACTATCCGGGACAGGGCTCTGGAAACACCATATATTTT
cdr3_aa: CASRVYYPGQGSGNTIYF

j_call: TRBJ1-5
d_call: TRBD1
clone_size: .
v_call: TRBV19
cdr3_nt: TGTCCCAGTACTCCATGGGGGACAGGGAGCCAGCCCCAGCATTTT
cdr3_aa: CPSTPWGTGSQPQHF

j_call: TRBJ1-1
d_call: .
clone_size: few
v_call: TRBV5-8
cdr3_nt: TGTGCCAGCAGCTTAGTCGGTGTTCTGACTGAAGCTTTCTTT
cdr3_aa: CASSLVGVLTEAFF

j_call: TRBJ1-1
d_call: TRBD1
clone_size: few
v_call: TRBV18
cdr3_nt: TGTGCCAGCTCGGAACAGGGGGAGGGGACCACTGAAGCTTTCTTT
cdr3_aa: CASSEQGEGTTEAFF

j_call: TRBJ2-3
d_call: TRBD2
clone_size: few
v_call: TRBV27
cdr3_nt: TGTGCCAGCAGTTGGGGCCTCCGGGGGGAGGCAGATACGCAGTATTTT
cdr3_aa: CASSWGLRGEADTQYF

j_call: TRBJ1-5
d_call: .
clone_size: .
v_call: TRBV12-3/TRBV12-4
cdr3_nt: TGTGCCAGCAGTTTCCACAGGGATCAGCCCCAGCATTTT
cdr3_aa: CASSFHRDQPQHF

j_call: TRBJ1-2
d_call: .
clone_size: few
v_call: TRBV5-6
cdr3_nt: TGTGCCAGCAGCCCCCCGGCAGAAGCTAACTATGGCTACACCTTC
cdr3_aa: CASSPPAEANYGYTF

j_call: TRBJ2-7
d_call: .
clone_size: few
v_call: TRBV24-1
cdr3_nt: TGTGCCACCAGTGTCACCGGATCCTACGAGCAGTACTTC
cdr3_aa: CATSVTGSYEQYF

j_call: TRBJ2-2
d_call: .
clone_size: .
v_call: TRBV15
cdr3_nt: TGTGCCACCAGCAGAGATCCTTTGTTAGGTAGCGGAGCCGGGGAGCTGTTTTTT
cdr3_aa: CATSRDPLLGSGAGELFF

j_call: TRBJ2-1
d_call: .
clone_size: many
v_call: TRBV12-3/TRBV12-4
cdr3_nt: TGTGCCAGCAGTGGGGCAGGGAGAGGGAGCTCCTACAATGAGCAGTTCTTC
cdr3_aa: CASSGAGRGSSYNEQFF

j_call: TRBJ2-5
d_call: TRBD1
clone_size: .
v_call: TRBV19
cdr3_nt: TGTGCCAGTAGTAATGGACAGGCGCAAGAGACCCAGTACTTC
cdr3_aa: CASSNGQAQETQYF

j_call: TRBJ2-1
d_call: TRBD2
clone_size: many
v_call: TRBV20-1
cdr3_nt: TGCAGTGCAACTCTAGCGGGGGGGCTCAATGAGCAGTTCTTC
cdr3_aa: CSATLAGGLNEQFF